The 31 T cell receptor beta chains below were found in one sample sequenced in a study of shared clonotypes between healthy human individuals. Assay: immunoSEQ multiplex PCR; the TCRdb copy retains only in-frame clones and omits some. The sample shows about 770,000 clones, roughly two thirds of them seen only once. The sequencing sample was made of memory CD4+ T cells sorted from blood. Subset reported: CD45RA-negative fraction. The receptors were sampled from a woman in her twenties or thirties in good health.

This clone was seen a single time. V usage is TRBV28 and J usage is TRBJ2-7, with a possible D match to TRBD2 (7 bases). V lost 5 bases and J lost 1, with 24 bases in between. CDR1 and CDR2 (germline): MDHEN, SYDVKM. CDR3 length: 18 amino acids. The CDR3 sequence: CASSGRGAGRYLSYEQYF. The DNA for the CDR3 is TGTGCCAGCAGTGGCCGGGGGGCGGGTCGTTACCTATCCTACGAGCAGTACTTC.

The chain has TRBV7-9 and TRBJ1-2; D gene unclear. Trimming removed 3 bases from V and 2 bases from J, with 13 bases in between. Germline V CDR1 and CDR2: SEHNR, FQNEAQ (reference sequence). The CDR3 has 15 amino acids. The CDR3 sequence is CASSFYSDLNYGYTF. CDR3 bases: TGTGCCAGCAGCTTTTACTCAGACCTGAACTATGGCTACACCTTC.

The CDR3 region is CASSFGGGQETQYF. CDR3 bases: TGTGCCAGCAGTTTTGGCGGGGGCCAAGAGACCCAGTACTTC. V gene TRBV28 combines with J gene TRBJ2-5, with 7 nucleotides matching TRBD2. This CDR3 region has 14 residues. Germline values: CDR1 MDHEN, CDR2 SYDVKM. Unmatched junction bases numbered 2, after V lost 3 bases and J lost 1 base.

The chain couples TRBV29-1 to TRBJ2-6; D may be TRBD2 (5 bases). The CDR3 totals 15 residues. Germline assignment: CDR1 SQVTM and CDR2 ANQGSEA. V was shortened by 3 bases and J by 4 bases, with 13 bases between the two germline ends. The CDR3 DNA reads TGCAGCGTTGAGCGGGCCCCAGCAGGGGCCAACGTCCTGACTTTC. Protein sequence: CSVERAPAGANVLTF.

V usage is TRBV11-2 and J usage is TRBJ2-2; D is unresolved. CDR1 is SGHAT and CDR2 is FQNNGV in the germline V gene. The CDR3 has 15 amino acids. V gave up 4 bases and J gave up 1 base, with 10 bases separating them. The CDR3 region has the DNA TGTGCCAGCAGCTCAAGACGTGGGAACACCGGGGAGCTGTTTTTT. Its protein is CASSSRRGNTGELFF. The full variable domain, rest sourced from reference TRBV11-2 and TRBJ2-2, is EAGVAQSPRYKIIEKRQSVAFWCNPISGHATLYWYQQILGQGPKLLIQFQNNGVVDDSQLPKDRFSAERLKGVDSTLKIQPAKLEDSAVYLCASSSRRGNTGELFFGEGSRLTVL.

A few counts support this clone. This chain uses TRBV6-1 with TRBJ2-3; 7 positions agree with TRBD1. CDR1 MNHNS and CDR2 SASEGT come from the germline V gene. The CDR3 runs to 15 residues. V gave up 8 bases and J gave up 1 base; unmatched junction bases: 9. The CDR3 nucleotides are TGTGCCAGCGAGGGGGCTGGGTCCCGCACAGATACGCAGTATTTT. It yields the protein CASEGAGSRTDTQYF.

This clone is a singleton in its sample. The chain recombines TRBV28 with TRBJ1-4; D uncertain. CDR1 and CDR2 from the germline V gene are MDHEN and SYDVKM. With 7 bases removed from V and 7 bases from J, the gap between germline ends came to 10 bases. This CDR3 is 12 amino acids long. CDR3 sequence (DNA): TGTGCCAGCATGGCAGGCGGTGAAAAACTGTTTTTT. This translates into CASMAGGEKLFF.

CDR3 residues: CSVEGDSSYEQYF. Here the CDR3 DNA reads TGCAGCGTTGAAGGGGACAGCTCCTACGAGCAGTACTTC. This chain links TRBV29-1 with TRBJ2-7; the match to TRBD1 covers 7 bases. CDR3 length: 13 residues. V gave up 1 base and J gave up 0 bases; unmatched junction bases: 0. Germline CDR1 and CDR2: SQVTM and ANQGSEA.

This chain links TRBV10-3 with TRBJ1-2; no firm D call. Trimming took 3 bases from V and 7 from J, leaving 18 bases between them. Looked up from germline, CDR1 is ENHRY and CDR2 is SYGVKD. The length of the CDR3 is 15 residues. CDR3 residues: CAISEDLRASGGYTF. The CDR3 DNA is TGTGCCATCAGTGAAGACCTCCGGGCCTCTGGTGGCTACACCTTC.

The rearrangement links TRBV27 to TRBJ2-1; TRBD2 matches 14 bases. This CDR3 spans 19 amino acids. Germline assignment: CDR1 MNHEY and CDR2 SMNVEV (reference sequence). Trimming removed 3 bases from V and 9 bases from J; junction bases left unmatched: 16. The CDR3 nucleotides read TGTGCCAGCAGTTTTAGGCGCGTCCTTGGGACTAGCGGGAGCCGTGAGCAGTTCTTC. Residues: CASSFRRVLGTSGSREQFF.

This chain uses TRBV28 with TRBJ2-3; D perhaps matches TRBD1 (6 bases). Trimming pared 4 bases from V and 1 base from J, leaving 15 bases between. The CDR3 totals 16 residues. CDR1 and CDR2 (germline): MDHEN, SYDVKM. CDR3 sequence reads: CASSSQGFWGTDTQYF. The CDR3 DNA reads as TGTGCCAGCAGTTCCCAGGGGTTTTGGGGCACAGATACGCAGTATTTT.

This chain connects TRBV27 to TRBJ2-3; D gene unclear. The CDR3 sequence is 14 residues long. V lost 6 bases to trimming and J lost 2 bases, with 12 bases between them. Looked up from germline, CDR1 is MNHEY and CDR2 is SMNVEV (reference sequence). CDR3: CASRRKTHTDTQYF. DNA of the CDR3: TGTGCCAGCAGGCGAAAGACGCACACAGATACGCAGTATTTT.

This clone was detected a few times. Other DNA sequences in the sample encode the same CDR3. This chain uses TRBV28 with TRBJ1-2; D not resolved. The CDR3 extends over 14 amino acids. Germline V gene sequence: CDR1 MDHEN, CDR2 SYDVKM. Trimming shortened V by 2 bases and J by 2 bases, and 9 bases separated the two germline ends. CDR3 region: CASSLVQGNYGYTF. The CDR3 nucleotides are TGTGCCAGCAGTTTAGTTCAAGGGAACTATGGCTACACCTTC.

The V gene is TRBV18, the J gene TRBJ1-5; D is unresolved. The V gene lost 4 bases and the J gene lost 0 bases, with 10 bases spanning the gap. Germline V gene sequence: CDR1 KGHSH, CDR2 LQKENI. The CDR3 extends over 15 amino acids. CDR3 amino acids: CASSLGAGSNQPQHF. CDR3 bases: TGTGCCAGCTCACTGGGAGCCGGTAGCAATCAGCCCCAGCATTTT.

V gene TRBV28 combines with J gene TRBJ2-7; possibly TRBD1 or TRBD2 for D (5 bases each). This CDR3 is built from 15 residues. The germline V gene has CDR1 MDHEN and CDR2 SYDVKM. With 4 bases removed from V and 4 bases from J, the gap between germline ends came to 17 bases. CDR3 nucleotide sequence: TGTGCCAGCAGTTCCCCGGCAGGGACCCATTACGAGCAGTACTTC. Translating gives CASSSPAGTHYEQYF. Variable domain in full (rest from reference TRBV28 and TRBJ2-7): DVKVTQSSRYLVKRTGEKVFLECVQDMDHENMFWYRQDPGLGLRLIYFSYDVKMKEKGDIPEGYSVSREKKERFSLILESASTNQTSMYLCASSSPAGTHYEQYFGPGTRLTVT.

The chain joins TRBV28 to TRBJ1-5; D unclear. The CDR3 is made up of 15 amino acids. V was cut by 2 bases and J by 0 bases, with 8 bases left in between. Germline loops: CDR1 MDHEN, CDR2 SYDVKM. In DNA, the CDR3 is TGTGCCAGCAGTTTAATTTTGGATAGCAATCAGCCCCAGCATTTT. This gives the protein CASSLILDSNQPQHF. The entire variable domain, with the rest obtained from reference TRBV28 and TRBJ1-5, is as follows: DVKVTQSSRYLVKRTGEKVFLECVQDMDHENMFWYRQDPGLGLRLIYFSYDVKMKEKGDIPEGYSVSREKKERFSLILESASTNQTSMYLCASSLILDSNQPQHFGDGTRLSIL.

The chain carries TRBV30 and TRBJ1-4; TRBD1 might be the D (6 bases). The CDR3 totals 14 residues. Trimming cost V 5 bases and J 8 bases, with 18 bases left between them. Germline CDR1 reads GTSNPN; CDR2 reads SVGIG (reference sequence). CDR3 amino acids: CAWGGGGSEEKLFF. The CDR3 DNA is TGTGCCTGGGGCGGAGGGGGGTCGGAGGAAAAACTGTTTTTT. Supplemented by reference TRBV30 and TRBJ1-4, the full variable domain reads SQTIHQWPATLVQPVGSPLSLECTVEGTSNPNLYWYRQAAGRGLQLLFYSVGIGQISSEVPQNLSASRPQDRQFILSSKKLLLSDSGFYLCAWGGGGSEEKLFFGSGTQLSVL.

This clone was counted a single time. The V call is TRBV6-6, the J call TRBJ2-7; 9 bases match TRBD1. The CDR3 totals 15 residues. J gave up 5 bases and V 2 bases, and 7 bases lay outside the gene matches. Germline values: CDR1 MNHNY, CDR2 SVGAGI (reference sequence). The CDR3 here is CASSYLKGQGHEQYF. The CDR3 DNA is TGTGCCAGCAGTTACCTGAAGGGACAGGGACACGAGCAGTACTTC.

To note about this clone: This sample includes further DNA sequences coding for the same CDR3. This chain's CDR3 is CASSLAASGGTGELFF. CDR3 sequence (DNA): TGCGCCAGCAGCTTGGCGGCTAGCGGGGGCACCGGGGAGCTGTTTTTT. The J gene is TRBJ2-2, the V gene TRBV5-1, with 10 nucleotides matching TRBD2. CDR3 length equals 16 residues. Unmatched junction bases numbered 3, after V lost 0 bases and J lost 4 bases. Looked up from germline, CDR1 is SGHRS and CDR2 is YFSETQ.

This clone has just one count. The V call is TRBV10-1, the J call TRBJ2-4; D is unclear. V was cut by 11 bases and J by 3 bases, with 17 bases left in between. Germline V gene data show CDR1 as WNHNN and CDR2 as SYGVQD (reference sequence). There are 14 residues in the CDR3. DNA for the CDR3: TGCGCCCACACCGGAAAGGCCAGCAAAAACATTCAGTACTTC. This translates into CAHTGKASKNIQYF.

The chain employs TRBV27 and TRBJ2-7; perhaps TRBD1 as D (6 bases). The V gene lost 3 bases and the J gene lost 0 bases, with 18 bases spanning the gap. CDR1 and CDR2 (germline): MNHEY, SMNVEV (reference sequence). This CDR3 region has 17 residues. CDR3 in amino acids: CASSFALSGTSSYEQYF. Written as DNA, the CDR3 is TGTGCCAGCAGTTTCGCCCTTTCCGGGACATCCTCCTACGAGCAGTACTTC.

The chain combines TRBV2 with TRBJ2-5, with TRBD2 identical over 12 bases. The CDR3 consists of 17 residues. The trim removed 7 bases at V and 4 bases at J, leaving 13 bases unmatched. Germline CDR1 SNHLY, CDR2 FYNNEI. The CDR3 region has the DNA TGTGCCAGCACCCGCACTAGCGGGAGGATGGCCGTAGAGACCCAGTACTTC. This gives the protein CASTRTSGRMAVETQYF.

The chain links TRBV6-1 to TRBJ1-2; D might be TRBD1 (5 bases). V was pared by 2 bases and J by 0 bases, with 13 bases between. The CDR3 loop spans 16 amino acids. Germline CDR1 and CDR2: MNHNS and SASEGT. The CDR3 DNA reads as TGTGCCAGCAGTGAAAGTAGGGGACGCGCTAACTATGGCTACACCTTC. This encodes CASSESRGRANYGYTF.

The rearrangement joins TRBV4-2 to TRBJ2-7; the D call may be TRBD1 or TRBD2 (5 bases each). The CDR3 covers 15 residues. Trimming took 0 bases from V and 9 from J, leaving 18 bases between them. Per germline, CDR1 LGHNA and CDR2 YNFKEQ. DNA for the CDR3: TGTGCCAGCAGCCAAGAACGGGGCGGCCGTGGGGTGCAGTACTTC. This sequence encodes CASSQERGGRGVQYF.

The chain links TRBV18 to TRBJ2-2; 9 bases line up with TRBD2. Per the germline V gene, CDR1 is KGHSH and CDR2 is LQKENI. The V and J ends lost 2 bases and 5 bases, in that order; junction bases with no gene match: 9. The CDR3 sequence is 17 residues long. For the CDR3, the DNA is TGTGCCAGCTCACCAAAAATAGCGGGAGCAGGGACCGGGGAGCTGTTTTTT. As protein: CASSPKIAGAGTGELFF.

This chain connects TRBV30 to TRBJ2-7; D possibly corresponds to TRBD2 (5 bases). Germline V gene data show CDR1 as GTSNPN and CDR2 as SVGIG (reference sequence). With 0 bases removed from V and 6 bases from J, the gap between germline ends came to 18 bases. This CDR3 is 15 amino acids long. Here the CDR3 reads CAWSVILAPLSEQYF. CDR3 in DNA: TGTGCCTGGAGTGTAATCTTAGCGCCGCTCTCCGAGCAGTACTTC.

In regard to this clone: Relative to the germline gene, one junction end is altered; a read error may explain this. The CDR3 spells CASSLVQATNEKLFF. Here the CDR3 DNA reads TGTGCCAGCAGTTTGGTCCAGGCAACTAATGAAAAACTGTTTTTT. The rearrangement uses TRBV5-5 and TRBJ1-4; D gene unclear. CDR3 length: 15 amino acids. Germline V CDR1 and CDR2: SGHKS, YYEKEE (reference sequence).

This chain connects TRBV6-1 to TRBJ1-3; tentative D call: TRBD1 (6 bases). Germline loops: CDR1 MNHNS, CDR2 SASEGT. The CDR3 covers 15 residues. Trimming left V 6 bases short and J 2 bases short, with 14 bases between. For the CDR3, the DNA is TGTGCCAGCAGACAGACAGGAGCCCCTGGAAACACCATATATTTT. Translated: CASRQTGAPGNTIYF.

In this sample, this clone turned up once. The chain has TRBV20-1 and TRBJ1-1; maybe TRBD1 (5 bases). The CDR3 is 10 amino acids. The V gene lost 3 bases and the J gene lost 7 bases, with 6 bases spanning the gap. Per germline, CDR1 DFQATT and CDR2 SNEGSKA (reference sequence). The CDR3 reads CSARTVEAFF. The CDR3 DNA reads TGCAGTGCTAGGACAGTTGAAGCTTTCTTT.

This sequence joins TRBV28 and TRBJ2-5; 10 bases fit TRBD2. The V and J ends lost 7 bases and 2 bases, in that order; junction bases with no gene match: 7. CDR1 is MDHEN, CDR2 SYDVKM, per germline. CDR3 length: 15 residues. The CDR3 region is CASTGSGRTQETQYF. The CDR3 bases are TGTGCCAGCACGGGTAGCGGGAGGACACAAGAGACCCAGTACTTC.

This chain connects TRBV27 to TRBJ2-7; D is unclear. Per the germline V gene, CDR1 is MNHEY and CDR2 is SMNVEV (reference sequence). The CDR3 covers 15 residues. Trimming stripped 3 bases from V and 3 bases from J, with 15 bases between. CDR3: CASSFRNWAYYEQYF. CDR3 coding DNA: TGTGCCAGCAGTTTTCGTAACTGGGCTTACTACGAGCAGTACTTC.